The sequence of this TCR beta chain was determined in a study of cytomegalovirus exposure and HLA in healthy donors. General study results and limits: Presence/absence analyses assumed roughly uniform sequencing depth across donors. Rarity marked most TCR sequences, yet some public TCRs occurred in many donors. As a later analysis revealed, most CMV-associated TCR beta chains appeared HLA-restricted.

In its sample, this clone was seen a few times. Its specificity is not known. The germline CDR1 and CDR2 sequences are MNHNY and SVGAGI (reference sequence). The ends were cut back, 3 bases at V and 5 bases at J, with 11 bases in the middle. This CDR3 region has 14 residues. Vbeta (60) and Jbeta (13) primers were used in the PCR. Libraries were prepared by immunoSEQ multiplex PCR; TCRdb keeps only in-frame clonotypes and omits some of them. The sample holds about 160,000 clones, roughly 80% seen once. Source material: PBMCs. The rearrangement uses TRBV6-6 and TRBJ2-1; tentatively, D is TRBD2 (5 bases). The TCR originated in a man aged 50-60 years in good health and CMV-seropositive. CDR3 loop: CASSYEGQHNEQFF. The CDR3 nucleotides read TGTGCCAGCAGTTATGAGGGCCAGCACAATGAGCAGTTCTTC.